This T cell receptor (beta chain) emerged from a study of spatial heterogeneity in lung cancer. In the study overall: The study observed each unique TCR and UMI combination more than ten times on average in raw reads. Study-wide results and caveats: Ubiquitous, expanded tumor-derived TCRs were more frequently observed in blood at resection than at follow-up.

Time point given: sample taken at primary tumor resection. Whole RNA obtained from tumor, nontumor lung or frozen PBMC underwent sequencing without sorting. Samples were donated by 72 untreated early-stage non-small cell lung cancer patients. TCR cDNA molecules each had a unique molecular identifier. One entry per CDR3 protein, called by TCRdb with MiXCR from the 5' RACE reads. The data contain around 89,000 distinct CDR3 sequences, 10% to 15% of them singletons. Germline V CDR1 and CDR2: SGHRS, YFSETQ. Trimming left V 1 base short and J 1 base short, with 11 bases between. The CDR3 is 15 amino acids. As concerns this clonotype: Its antigen remains unknown.

This sequence joins TRBV5-1 and TRBJ2-5, with D maybe TRBD2 (5 bases). This TCR derives from a male donor with early-stage non-small cell lung cancer. This specimen consisted of PBMCs, obtained at surgery. This chain's CDR3 is CASSLSRAAQETQYF. CDR3 nucleotide sequence: TGCGCCAGCAGCTTGTCGAGGGCAGCCCAAGAGACCCAGTACTTC.